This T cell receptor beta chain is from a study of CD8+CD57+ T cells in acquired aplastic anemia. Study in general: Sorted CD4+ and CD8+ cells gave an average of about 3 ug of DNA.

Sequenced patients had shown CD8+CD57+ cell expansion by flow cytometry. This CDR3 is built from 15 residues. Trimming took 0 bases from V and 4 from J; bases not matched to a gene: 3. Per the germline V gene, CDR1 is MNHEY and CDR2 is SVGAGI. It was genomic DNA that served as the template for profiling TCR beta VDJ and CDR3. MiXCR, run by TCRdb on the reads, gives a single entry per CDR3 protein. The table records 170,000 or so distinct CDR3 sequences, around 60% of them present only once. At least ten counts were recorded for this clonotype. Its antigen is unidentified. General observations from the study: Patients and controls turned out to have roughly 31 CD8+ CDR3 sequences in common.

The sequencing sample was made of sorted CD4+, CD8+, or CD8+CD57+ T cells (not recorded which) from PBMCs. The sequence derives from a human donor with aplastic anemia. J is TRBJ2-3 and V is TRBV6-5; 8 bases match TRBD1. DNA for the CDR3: TGTGCCAGCAGTTACTCGACAGGGGAGGCAGATACGCAGTATTTT. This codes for CASSYSTGEADTQYF.